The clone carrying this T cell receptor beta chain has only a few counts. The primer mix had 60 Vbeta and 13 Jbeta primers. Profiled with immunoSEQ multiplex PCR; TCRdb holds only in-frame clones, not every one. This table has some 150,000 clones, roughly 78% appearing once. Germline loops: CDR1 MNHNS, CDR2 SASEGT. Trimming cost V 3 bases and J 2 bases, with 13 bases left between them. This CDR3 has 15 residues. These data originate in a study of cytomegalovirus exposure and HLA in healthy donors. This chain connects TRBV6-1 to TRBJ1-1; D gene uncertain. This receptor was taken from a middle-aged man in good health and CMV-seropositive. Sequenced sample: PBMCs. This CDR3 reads CASSDAHRPNTEAFF. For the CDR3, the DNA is TGTGCCAGCAGTGATGCCCACAGACCCAACACTGAAGCTTTCTTT.